This T cell receptor (beta chain) derives from a study of blood T cell repertoires in COVID-19. Study overall: Donors in the United States, Italy and Spain gave samples during acute or convalescent COVID-19. Nucleic acid was either cDNA or gDNA, and it came from T cells, B-cell-depleted T cells, or PBMCs.

Authors' analysis steps: Reference gene primer amplification yielded estimated nucleated cell counts. The repertoire was sequenced with immunoSEQ multiplex PCR; TCRdb's copy has only in-frame clones and lacks some. V and J calls and clone size follow that table, whereas D and trimming were derived from the DNA. The sample contains 70,000 to 95,000 clones, 75% to 90% of which appear only once. Per germline, CDR1 SGHTA and CDR2 FQGNSA. The CDR3 contains 13 residues. V shed 1 base and J shed 4 bases, with 5 bases lying between them. The chain uses TRBV7-2 and TRBJ1-5, with a tentative D call TRBD1 (5 bases). The TCR was taken from a human donor in a cohort sampled during active COVID-19. The material sequenced was peripheral blood. CDR3 coding DNA: TGTGCCAGCAGCTTAGACAGGAATCAGCCCCAGCATTTT. Its protein product is CASSLDRNQPQHF.